The sequence of this T cell receptor beta chain was determined in a study of T-cell memory formation after mild COVID-19. Study overall: Each donor largely had its own TCR clusters. Findings and caveats of the study: Prior to infection, memory already included some responding clones, suggesting cross-reactive memory joined.

Per the germline V gene, CDR1 is MNHEY and CDR2 is SMNVEV (reference sequence). The length of the CDR3 is 13 residues. Between the trimmed V and J ends, which lost 3 bases and 1 base, there was a span of 7 bases. A few counts support this clonotype. The target antigen is unknown. Libraries for TCRalpha and TCRbeta carried sample barcodes and unique molecular identifiers via 5'RACE. Using its own MiXCR run on the 5' RACE reads, TCRdb lists one record per CDR3 protein. This table holds fewer than 150,000 distinct CDR3 sequences, more than 13% found once. The specimen was PBMCs or a T cell subset sorted from them (not recorded which). The rearrangement joins TRBV27 to TRBJ2-7; D gene uncertain. The receptor's source is an adult woman who had mild COVID-19 (a few samples of this study predate the infection). Cell type and time point are not known. The CDR3 is CASSFKMSYEQYF. The CDR3 bases are TGTGCCAGCAGTTTTAAGATGTCCTACGAGCAGTACTTC.